These 8 T cell receptor beta chains were sequenced from one sample in a study of molecular identifiers for immune sequencing clone quantification. TCRdb called the PCR reads again in MiXCR, with one record for every CDR3 protein. The sample consists of over 600,000 distinct CDR3 sequences, approximately 20% of them appearing once. Sample: naive CD8+ T cells from blood, with Jurkat cell RNA spiked in. Subset specified: FACS-sorted CD8+CD4-CCR7+CD45RA+ naive T cells. The receptors derive from a human donor in good health. Some libraries in this study had Jurkat cell RNA spiked in.

This clonotype was seen just once. V gene TRBV6-6 combines with J gene TRBJ1-4; D remains unclear. Trimming shortened V by 2 bases and J by 0 bases, and 13 bases separated the two germline ends. CDR3 length equals 17 residues. The germline gives CDR1 MNHNY, CDR2 SVGAGI (reference sequence). CDR3 amino acids: CASSYGPPQATNEKLFF. CDR3 in DNA: TGTGCCAGCAGTTACGGCCCGCCTCAAGCAACTAATGAAAAACTGTTTTTT.

This clonotype has a handful of counts. Germline is not matched at one junction end, which may reflect a read error. The rearrangement uses TRBV5-3 and TRBJ2-3, with a weak D call TRBD2 (5 bases). TRBV5-3 is filed as an ORF, its function uncertain. The CDR3 sequence is 17 residues long. The CDR3 nucleotides read TGTGCCAGCAGCTTGGAGGCCCCGCTCGGGGGCACAGATACGCAGTATTTT. Translating it yields CASSLEAPLGGTDTQYF.

The chain combines TRBV5-4 with TRBJ2-7, with 9 positions matching TRBD1. This CDR3 region has 15 residues. J gave up 1 base and V 4 bases, and 6 bases lay outside the gene matches. The germline gives CDR1 SGHNT, CDR2 YYREEE (reference sequence). DNA for the CDR3: TGTGCCAGCAGCGCGGGACAGGGCTTGTCCTACGAGCAGTACTTC. Amino acid sequence: CASSAGQGLSYEQYF.

This clonotype has at least ten counts. This chain joins TRBV7-9 and TRBJ1-1; no clear D. V was pared by 2 bases and J by 1 base, with 8 bases between. CDR1 and CDR2 (germline): SEHNR, FQNEAQ (reference sequence). The CDR3 is 14 residues long. Here the CDR3 reads CASSLILSNTEAFF. CDR3 in DNA: TGTGCCAGCAGCTTAATACTGTCGAACACTGAAGCTTTCTTT.

This clonotype was detected ten times or more. The chain combines TRBV29-1 with TRBJ2-7; 11 bases line up with TRBD2. Losses at the gene ends were 3 bases for V and 2 bases for J; bases not matched to a gene: 3. The CDR3 sequence is 14 residues long. CDR1 and CDR2 (germline): SQVTM, ANQGSEA. Here the CDR3 reads CSVEGTSGTYEQYF. The CDR3 nucleotides are TGCAGCGTTGAGGGGACTAGCGGAACCTACGAGCAGTACTTC.

This chain links TRBV27 with TRBJ2-5; the D gene is possibly TRBD2 (6 bases). Germline lookup yields CDR1 MNHEY and CDR2 SMNVEV (reference sequence). The ends were cut back, 6 bases at V and 3 bases at J, with 11 bases in the middle. CDR3 size: 13 residues. CDR3 in DNA: TGTGCCAGCAGGCGGGACTCAGAAGAGACCCAGTACTTC. It specifies CASRRDSEETQYF.

This clonotype has only a few counts. The V gene is TRBV7-6, the J gene TRBJ2-2, with 7 bases matching TRBD1. V shed 4 bases, J shed 2 bases, and the junction held 1 base outside the gene matches. The CDR3 spans 14 residues. CDR1 and CDR2 from the germline V gene are SGHVS and FNYEAQ. The CDR3: CASSWDSNTGELFF. As DNA, the CDR3 is TGTGCCAGCAGCTGGGACAGCAACACCGGGGAGCTGTTTTTT.

This chain connects TRBV30 to TRBJ1-1; D is possibly TRBD1 (5 bases). The CDR3 loop spans 13 amino acids. V gave up 8 bases and J gave up 4 bases, with 17 bases separating them. Germline V gene lookup returns CDR1 GTSNPN and CDR2 SVGIG (reference sequence). The CDR3 protein is CALAPGWSTEAFF. The CDR3 nucleotides read TGTGCCCTGGCCCCAGGGTGGAGCACTGAAGCTTTCTTT.